This TCR beta chain was retrieved from a study of T-cell memory formation after mild COVID-19. Each CDR3 protein gets one entry after TCRdb re-called the 5' RACE reads with MiXCR. In the table there are 130,000 to 150,000 distinct CDR3 sequences, about a fifth of which are singletons. This CDR3 comprises 16 residues. Germline-derived CDR1 and CDR2 are SQVTM and ANQGSEA. V lost 2 bases to trimming and J lost 6 bases, with 20 bases between them. This rearrangement joins TRBV29-1 to TRBJ2-1; a weak D match, TRBD1 (6 bases). This clonotype was obtained from an adult woman who had mild COVID-19 (a few samples of this study predate the infection). Cell type and time point are not known. The sample comprised PBMCs or a T cell subset sorted from them (not recorded which). The CDR3 loop is CSVEKMTGGLRNEQFF. The CDR3 nucleotides read TGCAGCGTTGAAAAGATGACAGGAGGACTCCGCAATGAGCAGTTCTTC.